This T cell receptor (beta chain) originates from a study of blood T cell repertoires in COVID-19. In the study overall: Acute-phase and convalescent COVID-19 samples originated in the United States, Italy and Spain. The cDNA or gDNA used as material had been derived from T cells, B-cell-depleted T cells, or PBMCs.

The data were produced by immunoSEQ multiplex PCR, yet TCRdb's version contains in-frame clones alone and is incomplete. The table records approximately 470,000 clones, approximately 85% of them present only once. The CDR3 runs to 13 residues. Germline loops: CDR1 MNHEY, CDR2 SVGAGI. V was clipped by 7 bases and J by 10 bases, with 14 bases between them. Material for sequencing was peripheral blood. The chain employs TRBV6-5 and TRBJ1-6; a possible D gene is TRBD1 (5 bases). The TCR sequence derives from a human donor in a cohort sampled during active COVID-19. CDR3 DNA: TGTGCCAGCATCGAAGGGCAGGGCTCACCCCTCCACTTT. As protein: CASIEGQGSPLHF.